This T cell receptor (beta chain) was identified during a study of OX40 agonist ivuxolimab in advanced cancers. Between the trimmed V and J ends, which lost 5 bases and 3 bases, there was a span of 15 bases. Germline CDR1 MNHEY, CDR2 SVGAGI. This CDR3 spans 15 amino acids. Method: immunoSEQ multiplex PCR; TCRdb's copy keeps in-frame clones and lacks some. This sample has fewer than 90,000 clones, with around 84% found just once. This clonotype originated in an adult with an advanced solid tumor such as melanoma, head and neck, liver or kidney cancer. The input for sequencing was CD4+ or CD8+ T cells sorted from blood, taken in a trial of the OX40 agonist ivuxolimab. This rearrangement joins TRBV6-5 to TRBJ2-3; tentative D call: TRBD1 (6 bases). The CDR3 region is CASSPGTLGTDTQYF. In nucleotides, the CDR3 is TGTGCCAGCAGTCCGGGGACACTAGGAACAGATACGCAGTATTTT.